The 23 T cell receptor beta chains reported below all come from one sample, sequenced in a study of T cell responses to AZD1222 COVID-19 vaccine. Clones were sequenced by immunoSEQ multiplex PCR, and TCRdb holds only the in-frame ones, with some missing. Of about 48,000 clones listed, 80% to 90% were seen once; the top ten hold around 7.3%. Sequencing was performed on peripheral blood, taken 28 days after the second AZD1222 dose. These TCRs come from an adult who received the AZD1222 COVID-19 vaccine.

This chain joins TRBV7-4 and TRBJ1-5, with no clear D. V shed 4 bases and J shed 9 bases, with 4 bases lying between them. CDR3 size: 10 residues. Germline-derived CDR1 and CDR2 are SGHVT and SQSDAQ. CDR3 residues: CASSSRPQHF. CDR3 bases: TGTGCCAGCAGCTCAAGGCCCCAGCATTTT.

The chain employs TRBV29-1 and TRBJ2-2; the D is unclear. The V gene's germline CDR1 is SQVTM and CDR2 ANQGSEA. V was shortened by 6 bases and J by 5 bases, with 10 bases between the two germline ends. The CDR3 extends over 12 amino acids. The CDR3 DNA reads as TGCAGCGTGGTTGGGTGGACCGGGGAGCTGTTTTTT. Translated, it gives CSVVGWTGELFF.

The V gene is TRBV7-2, the J gene TRBJ1-6; D is ambiguous. The CDR3 runs to 18 residues. Looked up from germline, CDR1 is SGHTA and CDR2 is FQGNSA. Deletions cut 2 bases from V and 0 bases from J, with 14 bases between. CDR3 sequence: CASSLWAELNSYNSPLHF. CDR3 sequence (DNA): TGTGCCAGCAGCTTATGGGCGGAACTGAACTCCTATAATTCACCCCTCCACTTT.

The chain employs TRBV5-3 and TRBJ2-2; 9 bases match TRBD2. TRBV5-3 is noted as an ORF with a role that remains uncertain. The CDR3 has 16 residues. The trim removed 0 bases at V and 1 base at J, leaving 1 base unmatched. The CDR3 loop is CARSLGSGRNTGELFF. The CDR3 DNA reads TGTGCCAGAAGCTTGGGTAGCGGGAGGAACACCGGGGAGCTGTTTTTT.

This clone was seen only once. The V gene is TRBV28, the J gene TRBJ1-1, with D possibly being TRBD1 (5 bases). Germline CDR1 is MDHEN and CDR2 is SYDVKM. This CDR3 comprises 15 residues. Trimming stripped 1 base from V and 0 bases from J, with 9 bases between. The CDR3 DNA is TGTGCCAGCAGTTTATCGTGGACATTGAACACTGAAGCTTTCTTT. This gives the protein CASSLSWTLNTEAFF. Drawing the rest from reference TRBV28 and TRBJ1-1, the complete variable domain is DVKVTQSSRYLVKRTGEKVFLECVQDMDHENMFWYRQDPGLGLRLIYFSYDVKMKEKGDIPEGYSVSREKKERFSLILESASTNQTSMYLCASSLSWTLNTEAFFGQGTRLTVV.

The V call is TRBV29-1, the J call TRBJ2-3, with D possibly being TRBD2 (5 bases). Germline CDR1 is SQVTM and CDR2 is ANQGSEA. Trimming cost V 6 bases and J 2 bases, with 15 bases left between them. The CDR3 is 14 residues long. CDR3 DNA sequence: TGCAGCGTGGGGTCGGGGTTACCCACAGATACGCAGTATTTT. This gives the protein CSVGSGLPTDTQYF.

This chain joins TRBV5-1 and TRBJ1-6; 8 nucleotides agree with TRBD1. The CDR3 totals 15 residues. The V segment lost 4 bases and the J segment 5 bases; nucleotides outside the gene matches: 5. The germline V gene has CDR1 SGHRS and CDR2 YFSETQ. CDR3 sequence reads: CASSGQGANNSPLHF. The CDR3 DNA sequence: TGCGCCAGCAGCGGTCAGGGGGCGAATAATTCACCCCTCCACTTT.

The chain uses TRBV7-9 and TRBJ1-1; perhaps TRBD1 as D (6 bases). V lost 5 bases and J 5 bases, leaving 12 bases between the germline ends. The CDR3 length is 13 residues. The germline V gene encodes CDR1 SEHNR and CDR2 FQNEAQ (reference sequence). The CDR3 sequence: CASSPTGWTEAFF. The CDR3 bases are TGTGCCAGCAGCCCTACAGGGTGGACTGAAGCTTTCTTT.

The rearrangement joins TRBV11-1 to TRBJ2-7, with a possible D match to TRBD1 (5 bases). The V gene lost 1 base and the J gene lost 4 bases, with 11 bases spanning the gap. Germline CDR1 reads SGHAT; CDR2 reads FQDESV (reference sequence). This CDR3 region has 14 residues. CDR3 region: CASSLVSAGYEQYF. In DNA, the CDR3 is TGTGCCAGCAGCTTAGTCTCGGCAGGGTACGAGCAGTACTTC. The full variable domain, rest sourced from reference TRBV11-1 and TRBJ2-7, is EAEVAQSPRYKITEKSQAVAFWCDPISGHATLYWYRQILGQGPELLVQFQDESVVDDSQLPKDRFSAERLKGVDSTLKIQPAELGDSAMYLCASSLVSAGYEQYFGPGTRLTVT.

This rearrangement joins TRBV30 to TRBJ1-4; D is undetermined. This CDR3 comprises 13 residues. Germline assignment: CDR1 GTSNPN and CDR2 SVGIG (reference sequence). V was clipped by 8 bases and J by 8 bases, with 18 bases between them. The DNA of the CDR3 is TGTGCCCTTGAACGCGGGTCGATCGAAAAACTGTTTTTT. It specifies CALERGSIEKLFF.

The chain links TRBV4-2 to TRBJ2-7; 8 bases agree with TRBD2. There are 14 residues in the CDR3. Germline V gives CDR1 LGHNA, CDR2 YNFKEQ. With V trimmed by 8 bases and J by 0 bases, 6 bases remained unmatched. This CDR3 reads CASGRSGSSYEQYF. CDR3 DNA sequence: TGTGCCAGCGGGAGGAGCGGGAGCTCCTACGAGCAGTACTTC.

The rearrangement uses TRBV24-1 and TRBJ1-5, with D unresolved. This CDR3 is built from 14 residues. Germline V gene sequence: CDR1 KGHDR, CDR2 SFDVKD. The ends were cut back, 3 bases at V and 2 bases at J, with 7 bases in the middle. The DNA for the CDR3 is TGTGCCACCAGTGATCCCGGGGGCAATCAGCCCCAGCATTTT. Residues: CATSDPGGNQPQHF.

This clone was detected only once. This chain connects TRBV11-2 to TRBJ2-3; D not certain. The CDR3 is made up of 15 amino acids. Germline V CDR1 and CDR2: SGHAT, FQNNGV. V was cut by 3 bases and J by 1 base, with 11 bases left in between. CDR3: CASSLLNAGTDTQYF. The CDR3 DNA follows: TGTGCCAGCAGCTTGCTAAATGCGGGCACAGATACGCAGTATTTT. The variable domain in full, completed from reference TRBV11-2 and TRBJ2-3, reads EAGVAQSPRYKIIEKRQSVAFWCNPISGHATLYWYQQILGQGPKLLIQFQNNGVVDDSQLPKDRFSAERLKGVDSTLKIQPAKLEDSAVYLCASSLLNAGTDTQYFGPGTRLTVL.

The chain recombines TRBV15 with TRBJ2-7; no clear D. The germline gives CDR1 LNHNV, CDR2 YYDKDF (reference sequence). The V gene lost 1 base and the J gene lost 3 bases, with 7 bases spanning the gap. The CDR3 has 13 residues. The CDR3 DNA reads as TGTGCCACCAGCAGAGTAGACGGCTACGAGCAGTACTTC. Translated: CATSRVDGYEQYF.

The chain joins TRBV18 to TRBJ1-5, with D possibly matching TRBD1 (6 bases). The V and J ends lost 11 bases and 5 bases respectively, with 16 bases between them. The CDR3 consists of 13 residues. Germline V gene lookup returns CDR1 KGHSH and CDR2 LQKENI. As DNA, the CDR3 is TGTGCCTCAGGGGCGGGGGAGGATCAGCCCCAGCATTTT. Protein sequence: CASGAGEDQPQHF. The full variable domain, completed using reference TRBV18 and TRBJ1-5, is NAGVMQNPRHLVRRRGQEARLRCSPMKGHSHVYWYRQLPEEGLKFMVYLQKENIIDESGMPKERFSAEFPKEGPSILRIQQVVRGDSAAYFCASGAGEDQPQHFGDGTRLSIL.

The chain links TRBV19 to TRBJ1-3; possible D gene TRBD1, 6 bases. V lost 5 bases, J lost 4 bases, and 15 bases lay in between. The CDR3 has 15 residues. Germline-derived CDR1 and CDR2 are LNHDA and SQIVND (reference sequence). DNA for the CDR3: TGTGCCAGTAGTCCACACTCCGACAGGGGAAACACCATATATTTT. It codes for CASSPHSDRGNTIYF.

This chain connects TRBV5-1 to TRBJ2-1; D may be TRBD2 (6 bases). The CDR3 spans 14 residues. V lost 3 bases, J lost 4 bases, and 11 bases lay in between. Per the germline V gene, CDR1 is SGHRS and CDR2 is YFSETQ. CDR3 nucleotides: TGCGCCAGCAGCTCGGGACTGGGTTACAATGAGCAGTTCTTC. It codes for CASSSGLGYNEQFF.

The CDR3 reads CASSFQGGVGAGNTIYF. The DNA for the CDR3 is TGCGCCAGCAGCTTCCAAGGTGGGGTAGGGGCTGGAAACACCATATATTTT. The V gene is TRBV5-1, the J gene TRBJ1-3, with D perhaps matching TRBD1 (5 bases). The CDR3 covers 17 residues. CDR1 and CDR2 from the germline V gene are SGHRS and YFSETQ. V was trimmed by 2 bases and J by 2 bases, leaving 17 bases between them.

This chain uses TRBV21-1 with TRBJ2-2; the D call of TRBD2 is as the table states it, not checked on the DNA. TRBV21-1 is assigned pseudogene status. The CDR3 has 16 amino acids. In DNA form, the CDR3 reads TGTGCCAGCAAGCCCGAGGGAGACGGAGGCACCGGGGAGCTGTTTTTT. It encodes CASKPEGDGGTGELFF.

The chain combines TRBV28 with TRBJ2-7; perhaps TRBD2 as D (6 bases). Germline CDR1 and CDR2: MDHEN and SYDVKM. Trimming stripped 1 base from V and 5 bases from J, with 6 bases between. The CDR3 is 12 residues long. DNA of the CDR3: TGTGCCAGCAGTTTATCGGGGGACGAGCAGTACTTC. Amino acids: CASSLSGDEQYF.

The count of this clone is one. This chain links TRBV6-5 with TRBJ1-2; D possibly corresponds to TRBD1 (6 bases). CDR1 is MNHEY and CDR2 is SVGAGI in the germline V gene. The CDR3 covers 13 residues. With 6 bases removed from V and 4 bases from J, the gap between germline ends came to 12 bases. This chain's CDR3 is CASSTRGSYGYTF. For the CDR3, the DNA is TGTGCCAGCAGCACCAGGGGTTCCTATGGCTACACCTTC.

The J gene is TRBJ2-1, the V gene TRBV7-9, with 9 bases aligning to TRBD1. The CDR3 is 17 residues long. The V gene end was trimmed by 5 bases and the J gene end by 8 bases; junction bases not matched to a gene: 16. Germline CDR1 and CDR2: SEHNR and FQNEAQ (reference sequence). Here the CDR3 reads CASSVPPGQGSGYEQFF. CDR3 DNA: TGTGCCAGCAGCGTCCCCCCCGGACAGGGGTCCGGGTATGAGCAGTTCTTC.

The J gene is TRBJ1-2, the V gene TRBV20-1, with no clear D. Between the trimmed V and J ends, which lost 3 bases and 4 bases, there was a span of 9 bases. This CDR3 contains 12 residues. CDR1 is DFQATT and CDR2 is SNEGSKA in the germline V gene (reference sequence). CDR3 coding DNA: TGCAGTGCTAGTTTGGGGAGCTATGGCTACACCTTC. Translating it yields CSASLGSYGYTF.